This T cell receptor (beta chain) is from a study of cytomegalovirus exposure and HLA in healthy donors. PCR was performed using 60 Vbeta and 13 Jbeta primers. Assay used: immunoSEQ multiplex PCR; TCRdb lists only in-frame clones, some missing. The sample shows 150,000 to 170,000 clones, roughly 72% of them seen only once. Study conclusions and caveats: Specific recognition of CMV antigens was confirmed in vitro for a few chains (all CMV-associated). The authors listed 150 to 200 TCR beta chains as cytomegalovirus-associated. A missense DCLRE1C variant was associated with V- and J-gene trimming of TCR beta chains in a later analysis, and an independent cohort replicated the association. In a later analysis, common viral pathogens appeared linked to several of the most significant clusters.

Deletions cut 0 bases from V and 8 bases from J, with 8 bases between. The CDR3 spans 12 residues. Germline V gene lookup returns CDR1 SGHRS and CDR2 YFSETQ. As to this clone: Its antigen is still unknown.

V gene TRBV5-1 combines with J gene TRBJ1-2, with unresolved D. The sequence was obtained from a young man in good health and CMV-seronegative. Sequenced material: PBMCs. The CDR3 loop is CASSLEARGYTF. The CDR3 DNA is TGCGCCAGCAGCTTGGAAGCCCGCGGCTACACCTTC. Full variable domain (missing parts from reference TRBV5-1 and TRBJ1-2): KAGVTQTPRYLIKTRGQQVTLSCSPISGHRSVSWYQQTPGQGLQFLFEYFSETQRNKGNFPGRFSGRQFSNSRSEMNVSTLELGDSALYLCASSLEARGYTFGSGTRLTVV.